One and the same sample provided the 5 T cell receptor beta chains below, sequenced in a study of blood T cell repertoires in COVID-19 (dated by TCRdb to the early 2020s). Library generation was performed with the immunoSEQ multiplex PCR assay. The table was pulled from immuneACCESS by TCRdb, which kept in-frame rearrangements only. Such tables lose some clones; where checked, under half of the loss comes from unresolved V genes, and the rest has no known cause. In this sample the table shows 250,000 to 350,000 clones, roughly 90% of which occur a single time. About 2% of the sample comes from the top ten. The sequencing input was peripheral blood. These receptors originate from a man aged 18 to 30 with active or convalescent COVID-19.

The CDR3 coding sequence is TGTGCCAGCAATAATCCAGACAGCCGAGACAATGAGCAGTTCTTC. Translated: CASNNPDSRDNEQFF. The V call is TRBV27, the J call TRBJ2-1; the D gene is possibly TRBD1 (5 bases). There are 15 residues in the CDR3. Germline lookup yields CDR1 MNHEY and CDR2 SMNVEV (reference sequence). The ends were cut back, 7 bases at V and 5 bases at J, with 18 bases in the middle.

The chain combines TRBV14 with TRBJ1-2; 8 bases agree with TRBD1. V shed 1 base and J 0 bases; nucleotides not matched to a gene: 7. Germline V gene sequence: CDR1 SGHDN, CDR2 FVKESK. There are 17 residues in the CDR3. CDR3 coding DNA: TGTGCCAGCAGCCAAGTGGACAGGGCTTTACCTAACTATGGCTACACCTTC. Translated, it gives CASSQVDRALPNYGYTF. Supplemented by reference TRBV14 and TRBJ1-2, the full variable domain reads EAGVTQFPSHSVIEKGQTVTLRCDPISGHDNLYWYRRVMGKEIKFLLHFVKESKQDESGMPNNRFLAERTGGTYSTLKVQPAELEDSGVYFCASSQVDRALPNYGYTFGSGTRLTVV.

The rearrangement uses TRBV28 and TRBJ2-7, with D perhaps TRBD1 (5 bases). The V gene lost 6 bases and the J gene lost 3 bases, with 15 bases spanning the gap. The V gene's germline CDR1 is MDHEN and CDR2 SYDVKM. The CDR3 contains 14 residues. CDR3 sequence reads: CASRFDPDSYEQYF. The CDR3 nucleotides read TGTGCCAGCAGATTCGATCCCGACAGCTACGAGCAGTACTTC.

The rearrangement links TRBV24-1 to TRBJ2-5; a weak D match, TRBD2 (6 bases). The CDR3 spans 13 residues. V gave up 4 bases and J gave up 4 bases, with 9 bases separating them. Germline CDR1 KGHDR, CDR2 SFDVKD. CDR3 nucleotides: TGTGCCACCAGTGAGGAGGGTCGAGAGACCCAGTACTTC. Its protein product is CATSEEGRETQYF.

This chain links TRBV4-1 with TRBJ2-2, with 10 bases identical to TRBD2. V was clipped by 3 bases and J by 6 bases; unmatched bases: 4. The CDR3 covers 15 residues. The germline V gene has CDR1 MGHRA and CDR2 YSYEKL. CDR3 protein: CASSQSSGSSGELFF. The DNA of the CDR3 is TGCGCCAGCAGCCAGTCTAGCGGGAGTTCCGGGGAGCTGTTTTTT.